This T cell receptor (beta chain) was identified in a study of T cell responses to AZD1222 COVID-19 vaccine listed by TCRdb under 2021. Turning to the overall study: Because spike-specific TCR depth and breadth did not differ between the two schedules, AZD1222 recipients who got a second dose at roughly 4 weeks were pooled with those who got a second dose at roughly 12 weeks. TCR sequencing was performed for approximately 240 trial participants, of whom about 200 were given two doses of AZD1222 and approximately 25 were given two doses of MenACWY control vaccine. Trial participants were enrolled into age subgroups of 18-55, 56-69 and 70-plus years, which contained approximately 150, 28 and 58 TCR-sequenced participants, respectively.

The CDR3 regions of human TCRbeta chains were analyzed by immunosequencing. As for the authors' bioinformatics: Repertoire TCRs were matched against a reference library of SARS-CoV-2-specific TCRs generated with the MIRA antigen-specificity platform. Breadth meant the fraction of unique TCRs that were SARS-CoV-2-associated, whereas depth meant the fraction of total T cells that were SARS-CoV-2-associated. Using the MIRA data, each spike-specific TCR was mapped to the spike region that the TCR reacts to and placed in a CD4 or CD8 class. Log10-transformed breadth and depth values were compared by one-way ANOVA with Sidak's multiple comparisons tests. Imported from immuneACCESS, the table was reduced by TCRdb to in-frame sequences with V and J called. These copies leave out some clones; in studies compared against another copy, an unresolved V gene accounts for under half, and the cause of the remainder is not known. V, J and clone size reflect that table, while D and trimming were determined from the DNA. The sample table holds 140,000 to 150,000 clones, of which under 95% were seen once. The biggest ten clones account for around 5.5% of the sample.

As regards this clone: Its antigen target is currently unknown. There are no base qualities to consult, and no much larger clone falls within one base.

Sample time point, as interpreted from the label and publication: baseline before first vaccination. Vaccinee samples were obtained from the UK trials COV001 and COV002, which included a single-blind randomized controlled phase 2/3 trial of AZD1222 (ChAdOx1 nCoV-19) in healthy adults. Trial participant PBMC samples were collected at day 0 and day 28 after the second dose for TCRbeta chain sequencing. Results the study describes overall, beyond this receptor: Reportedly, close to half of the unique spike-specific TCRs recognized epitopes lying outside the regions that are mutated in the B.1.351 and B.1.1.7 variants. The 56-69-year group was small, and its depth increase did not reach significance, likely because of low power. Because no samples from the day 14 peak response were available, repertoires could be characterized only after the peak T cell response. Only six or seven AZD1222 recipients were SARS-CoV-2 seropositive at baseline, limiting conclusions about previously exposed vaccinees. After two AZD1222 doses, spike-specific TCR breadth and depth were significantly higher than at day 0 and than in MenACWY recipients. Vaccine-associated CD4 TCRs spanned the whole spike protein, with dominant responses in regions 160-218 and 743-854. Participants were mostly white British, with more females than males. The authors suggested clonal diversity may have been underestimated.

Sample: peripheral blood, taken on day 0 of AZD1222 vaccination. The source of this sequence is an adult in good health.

The nucleotide sequence is given as TGTGCCAGCAGCTTTGGTGGGACAGATAATGAAAAACTGTTTTTT. It codes for CASSFGGTDNEKLFF. In this chain, TRBV7-2 is recombined with TRBJ1-4; 7 of the junction bases match TRBD1. The CDR3 starts with the cysteine, ends with the phenylalanine, and has 15 residues. Only the CDR3 DNA stays, 45 bases, in frame from base 1. V ends up 3 bases short and J 4 bases short, with an unmatched junction base count of 5. The germline V gene gives CDR1 as SGHTA and CDR2 as FQGNSA.